This TCR beta chain was identified during a study of CD8 T cells in Susac syndrome (dated by TCRdb to the late 2010s). With regard to the full study: Among the Susac syndrome patients who were sequenced, clinically active disease was present in six and clinical remission was observed in about eight. At the time of blood withdrawal, Susac syndrome patients were either therapy-naive, taking corticosteroids (with some also receiving IVIg), or on IVIg alone. Whether CD8+ T cell activation and differentiation in Susac syndrome was antigen driven was tested using repertoire sequencing.

The CDR3 runs 15 amino acids, cysteine and phenylalanine included. Only CDR3 DNA remains: 45 bases, in frame from the first base. Trimming removed 0 bases from V and 7 bases from J, leaving 15 bases between the germline ends. Looking up the germline V gene yields CDR1 LGHNA and CDR2 YNFKEQ. The study at large found these results: In patients with Susac syndrome, the CD4+ T cell repertoire showed no detectable clonal expansion. The number of individuals in the TCR sequencing and HLA analysis was acknowledged as relatively small.

Peripheral blood CD8+ and CD4+ T cells from healthy donors, Susac syndrome patients and multiple sclerosis patients were profiled using high-throughput TCR beta sequencing. The Susac syndrome patients fulfilled recently defined diagnostic criteria for either definite or probable disease. CD8+ TEMRA cells were enriched by FACS, while bulk CD8+ and CD4+ T cells were purified by magnetic negative isolation. Blood was drawn into EDTA tubes, processed within 24 hours, and PBMCs were isolated by density gradient centrifugation. PBMCs destined for TCR sequencing were cryopreserved in liquid nitrogen and later thawed in a 37 °C water bath. A purity of at least 90% was achieved for sorted or isolated CD4+, CD8+ and CD8+ TEMRA cells. Turning to this clonotype: The antigen this receptor binds is unknown. Nothing much larger sits one base from this clone, and base qualities are not available.

RNA was extracted with the RNeasy kit and about 0.5 to 1 ug was reverse transcribed using random hexamers. TCR beta CDR3 regions were amplified with the immunoSEQ multiplex PCR assay covering 54 Vbeta and 13 Jbeta segments. PCR amplification bias was corrected using a synthetic template baseline for primer optimization and computational correction. The authors' pipeline ran thus. Reads were annotated to V, D and J genes per IMGT and analyzed with immunoSEQ Analyzer, keeping only productive sequences. Clonality was calculated as one minus the Shannon entropy normalized by log2 of the number of productive unique sequences. For each patient and control, public and private clones were evaluated among the 100 most prevalent clones. Susac-specific clones were defined as absent from healthy and MS cohorts, over a thousand published viral clones and other ImmuneACCESS disease sequences. TCRdb trimmed the raw reads at Q25, called clones with MiXCR and kept productive beta chains. CDR3 protein duplicates are merged, each entry listing the most common genes and DNA. Clone size and V and J calls follow TCRdb, not the original study. This sample gives hundreds of thousands of distinct CDR3 sequences in total; 94% of them show up just once. Clones ranked in the top ten supply approximately 0.15% of the sample.

Sequenced material: CD4+ T cells from PBMCs. Recombination connected TRBV4-2 to TRBJ1-2; tentative D gene TRBD1, with 6 bases matching. This receptor was taken from a human donor with Susac syndrome. CDR3 region: CASSQDRGGQGGYTF. The DNA reads as follows: TGTGCCAGCAGCCAAGATCGGGGGGGGCAGGGTGGCTACACCTTC.